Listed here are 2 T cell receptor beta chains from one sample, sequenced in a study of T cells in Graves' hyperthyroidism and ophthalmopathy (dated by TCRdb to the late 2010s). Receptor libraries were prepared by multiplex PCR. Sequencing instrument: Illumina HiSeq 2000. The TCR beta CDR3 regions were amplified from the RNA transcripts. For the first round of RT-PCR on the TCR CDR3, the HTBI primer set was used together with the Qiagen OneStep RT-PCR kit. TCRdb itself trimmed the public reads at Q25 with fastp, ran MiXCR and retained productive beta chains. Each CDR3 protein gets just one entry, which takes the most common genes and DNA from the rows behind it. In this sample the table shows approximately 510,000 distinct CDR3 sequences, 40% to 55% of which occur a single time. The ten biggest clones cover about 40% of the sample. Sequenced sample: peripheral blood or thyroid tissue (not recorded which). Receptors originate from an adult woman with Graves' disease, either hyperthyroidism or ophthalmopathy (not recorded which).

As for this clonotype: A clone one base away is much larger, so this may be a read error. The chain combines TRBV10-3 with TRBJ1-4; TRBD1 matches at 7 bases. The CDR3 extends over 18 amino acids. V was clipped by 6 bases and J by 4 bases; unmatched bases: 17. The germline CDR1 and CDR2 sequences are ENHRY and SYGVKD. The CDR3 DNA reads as TGTGCCATCAGAACCTTTTCGGGACAGAAGACCTTTAATGAAAAACTGTTTTTT. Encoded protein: CAIRTFSGQKTFNEKLFF.

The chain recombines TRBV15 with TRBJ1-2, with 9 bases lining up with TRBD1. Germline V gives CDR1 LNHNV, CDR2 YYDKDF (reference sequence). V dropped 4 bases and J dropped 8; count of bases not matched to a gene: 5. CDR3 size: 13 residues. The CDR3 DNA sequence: TGTGCCACCAGCAAGGGACAGGGTGAAGGCTACACCTTC. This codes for CATSKGQGEGYTF.